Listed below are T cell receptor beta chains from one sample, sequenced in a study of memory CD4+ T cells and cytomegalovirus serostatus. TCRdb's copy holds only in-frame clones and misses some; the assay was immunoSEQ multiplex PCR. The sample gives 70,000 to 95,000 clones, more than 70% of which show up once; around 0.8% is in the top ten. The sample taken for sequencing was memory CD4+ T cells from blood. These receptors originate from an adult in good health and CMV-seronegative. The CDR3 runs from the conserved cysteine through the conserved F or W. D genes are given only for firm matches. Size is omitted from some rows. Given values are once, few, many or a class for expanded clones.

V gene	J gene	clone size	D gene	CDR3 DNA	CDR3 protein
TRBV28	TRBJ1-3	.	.	TGTGCCAGCATCCTAGGGGGGTCTGGAAACACCATATATTTT	CASILGGSGNTIYF
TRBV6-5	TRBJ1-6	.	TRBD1	TGTGCCAGCACCGGGACAGGGGTTTCACCCCTCCACTTT	CASTGTGVSPLHF
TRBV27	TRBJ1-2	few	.	TGTGCCAGCAGCCCCGTGGGAAACTATGGCTACACCTTC	CASSPVGNYGYTF
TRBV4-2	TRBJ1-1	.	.	TGTGCCAGCAGCCAAGAGCTGGCGGGACGCAGCCATAAAGCTTTCTTT	CASSQELAGRSHKAFF
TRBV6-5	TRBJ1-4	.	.	TGTGCCAGCACCGGGGGCTCAACTAATGAAAAACTGTTTTTT	CASTGGSTNEKLFF
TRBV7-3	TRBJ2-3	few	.	TGTGCCAGCAGCCCAGGGGGGGGCGGCACAGATACGCAGTATTTT	CASSPGGGGTDTQYF
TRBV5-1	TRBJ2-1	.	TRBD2	TGCGCCAGCAGCTCCGGACTAGCGGGGGTAGATGAGCAGTTCTTC	CASSSGLAGVDEQFF
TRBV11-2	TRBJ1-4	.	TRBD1	TGTGCCAGCACCTTTGGGGACAGGGACGAAGAAAAACTGTTTTTT	CASTFGDRDEEKLFF
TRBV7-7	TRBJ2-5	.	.	TGTGCTAGCAGCTTCGGTGCCACGGAGACCCAGTACTTC	CASSFGATETQYF
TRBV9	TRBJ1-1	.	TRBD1	TGTGCCAGCAGCAAAAGCCCCCAGGGACAGGGAGGATCTGAAGCTTTCTTT	CASSKSPQGQGGSEAFF
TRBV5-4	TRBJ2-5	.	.	TGTGCCAGCAGCTTTGGACTCCAAGAGACCCAGTACTTC	CASSFGLQETQYF
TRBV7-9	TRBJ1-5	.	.	TGTGCCAGCAGCCCCGAGGGGGAGCGCAATCAGCCCCAGCATTTT	CASSPEGERNQPQHF
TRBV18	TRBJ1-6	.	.	TGTGCCAGCTCACCAGGGCCAGGGGCGAATTCACCCCTCCACTTT	CASSPGPGANSPLHF
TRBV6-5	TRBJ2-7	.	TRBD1	TGTGCCAGCAGTTTACAGGGGGCCAGCTCCTACGAGCAGTACTTC	CASSLQGASSYEQYF
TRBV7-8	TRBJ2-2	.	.	TGTGCCAGCAGCTCCCGGACAGCCGGGGAGCTGTTTTTT	CASSSRTAGELFF
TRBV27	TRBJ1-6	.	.	TGTGCCAGCAGTGTTGAAAACCCTAATTCACCCCTCCACTTT	CASSVENPNSPLHF
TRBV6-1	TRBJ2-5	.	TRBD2	TGTGCCAGCAGTGAATGGCGGGGGCAAGAGACCCAGTACTTC	CASSEWRGQETQYF
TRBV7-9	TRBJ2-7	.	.	TGTGCCAGCAGCTTACTGAACTCCCAATCCTACGAGCAGTACTTC	CASSLLNSQSYEQYF
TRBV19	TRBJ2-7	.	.	TGTGCCAGTAGTGAGGTGCCGGGACACAAATCCTACGAGCAGTACTTC	CASSEVPGHKSYEQYF
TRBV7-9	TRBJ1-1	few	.	TGTGCCAGCAGCTTAGTCAGGGACACTGAAGCTTTCTTT	CASSLVRDTEAFF
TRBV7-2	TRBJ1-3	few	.	TGTGCCAGCAGCCAAACCGCCTCCTCTGGAAACACCATATATTTT	CASSQTASSGNTIYF
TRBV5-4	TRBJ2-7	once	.	TGTGCCAGCAAGCTCAGGACGTCCTACGAGCAGTACTTC	CASKLRTSYEQYF